The following is a TCR beta chain sequence with its context. This sample was included in a study of blood T cell repertoires in COVID-19. As for the study in general: The origin of the acute and convalescent COVID-19 samples was the United States, Italy and Spain. PBMCs, B-cell-depleted T cells, or T cells were the source of the cDNA or gDNA that made up the material.

Sequencing used immunoSEQ multiplex PCR; TCRdb keeps in-frame clones, though not all of them. The sample lists over 250,000 clones; approximately 90% were seen once. Germline CDR1 is LGHDT and CDR2 is YNNKEL (reference sequence). The V gene lost 1 base and the J gene lost 3 bases, with 12 bases spanning the gap. This CDR3 is 15 amino acids long. The gene calls are TRBV3-1 (or the pseudogene TRBV3-2) and TRBJ1-2; TRBD1 is a possible D gene (6 bases). Material for sequencing was peripheral blood. The clonotype comes from a woman aged 45-65 years with COVID-19, enrolled during active disease. CDR3 region: CASSQGRGRDYGYTF. The CDR3, as DNA: TGTGCCAGCAGCCAAGGGAGGGGGAGGGACTATGGCTACACCTTC.